The source of this T cell receptor (beta chain) is a study of shared clonotypes between healthy human individuals. Across the whole study: The study drew on a couple of women and a few men aged 18 to 49 as donors. Three plates each covered CD4 naive and memory; CD8 naive two, CD8 memory one.

Germline V gives CDR1 MNHEY, CDR2 SVGAGI. The CDR3 is made up of 13 amino acids. Trimming removed 4 bases at V and 5 bases at J, with 8 bases between. Clones were sequenced by immunoSEQ multiplex PCR, and TCRdb holds only the in-frame ones, with some missing. The sample carries roughly 2,300,000 clones, approximately 90% recorded once. Comments on this clone: Its antigen remains unidentified.

Whole-study results and caveats: Larger richness was generally estimated for naive than memory subsets. Genetic and exposure-history diversity was limited by the small donor number.

The rearrangement links TRBV6-5 to TRBJ2-2; D ambiguous. Sequencing was carried out using naive CD4+ T cells from PBMCs. This sample's subset: CD45RA+ positively selected. This receptor was obtained from a man aged 18 to 30 in good health. Some clones in this sample may be carry-over from other donors' samples. The CDR3 spells CASSWGLTGELFF. In nucleotides, the CDR3 is TGTGCCAGCAGTTGGGGTTTAACCGGGGAGCTGTTTTTT.